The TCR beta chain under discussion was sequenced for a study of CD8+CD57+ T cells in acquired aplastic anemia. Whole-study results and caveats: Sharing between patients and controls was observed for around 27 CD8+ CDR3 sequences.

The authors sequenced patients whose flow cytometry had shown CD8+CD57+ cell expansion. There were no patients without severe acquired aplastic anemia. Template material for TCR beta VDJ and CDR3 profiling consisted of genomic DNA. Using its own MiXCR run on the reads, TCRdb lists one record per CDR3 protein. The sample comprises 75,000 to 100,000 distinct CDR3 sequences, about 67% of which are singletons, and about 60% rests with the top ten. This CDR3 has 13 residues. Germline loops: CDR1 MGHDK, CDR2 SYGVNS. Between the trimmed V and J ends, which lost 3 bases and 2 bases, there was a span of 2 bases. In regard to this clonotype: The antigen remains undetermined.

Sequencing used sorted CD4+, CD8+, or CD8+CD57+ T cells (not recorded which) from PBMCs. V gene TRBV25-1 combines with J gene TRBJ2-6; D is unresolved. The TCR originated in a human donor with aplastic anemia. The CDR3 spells CASSEAGANVLTF. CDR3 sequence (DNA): TGTGCCAGCAGTGAGGCTGGGGCCAACGTCCTGACTTTC.